This TCR beta chain emerged from a study of monozygotic twins with inflammatory bowel disease. This CDR3 is built from 15 residues. In germline, CDR1 is SGHTA, CDR2 FQGTGA. TCRdb re-analyzed the 5' RACE reads; it lists each CDR3 protein once, without DNA. This sample's table reports approximately 400,000 distinct CDR3 sequences. The TCR originated in a human donor with ulcerative colitis or Crohn's disease, or a healthy co-twin of an affected twin (not recorded which). Input material: blood. The genes are TRBV7-3 and TRBJ2-1; the TCRdb call, TRBD1, lacks DNA for checking. The CDR3 reads CASSLTPGQGTEQFF.